This TCR beta chain came from a study of T cells in Graves' hyperthyroidism and ophthalmopathy (dated by TCRdb to between 2019 and 2020). For the wider study: Peripheral blood samples were taken at the time of initial diagnosis, prior to any treatment. TCR V-J signatures able to tell the groups apart were searched for in a discovery cohort of some 100 patients, of whom over 40 had Graves' ophthalmopathy and about 55 had stable Graves' hyperthyroidism. Whether ophthalmopathy could be predicted prospectively was tested in an independent validation cohort made up of fewer than 20 hyperthyroidism patients plus 17 patients who later progressed to ophthalmopathy. Once sampling was done, hyperthyroidism patients were given methimazole at a starting dose of 30 mg daily, whereas ophthalmopathy patients were given high-dose intravenous methylprednisolone. The roughly 91 discovery patients were randomly divided into training and test sets at a 7:3 ratio. The study also compared thyroid tissue and blood T-cell repertoires from about six Graves' hyperthyroidism patients. According to the paper, TCR Vbeta CDR3 sequencing was carried out on some 130 peripheral blood samples, which came from under 50 ophthalmopathy, 70 to 80 hyperthyroidism and roughly 17 progressor patients.

Many counts were recorded for this clonotype. The clone's antigen remains unknown. Base-call qualities are not available, and no considerably larger clone is one nucleotide away. Hyperthyroidism patients were newly diagnosed, had a disease duration of under 2 months, and were aged 18 to 65 years. Exclusion was applied to patients with uncontrolled infections, other autoimmune diseases, pregnancy or lactation. Diagnoses were based on clinical symptoms, serum thyroxine and TRAb, thyroid ultrasound and orbital computed tomography. Blood from progressor patients was drawn when they were first diagnosed with hyperthyroidism, before any ophthalmopathy symptoms appeared. PBMCs were isolated from about 9.1 ml of fresh peripheral blood by Ficoll-Paque density gradient centrifugation. Progressor patients were initially diagnosed with Graves' hyperthyroidism and developed ophthalmopathy during follow-up. Total RNA was extracted with Trizol reagent, and quality was checked on an Agilent 2100 Bioanalyzer.

Per the germline V gene (reference sequence), LGHDT is the CDR1 and YNNKEL is the CDR2. Relative to germline, V is missing 2 bases and J is missing 3 bases, with 11 bases of the junction outside any gene match. The CDR3 holds 17 amino acids from the cysteine to the phenylalanine. The only DNA kept is the CDR3, 51 bases in frame from the first base. What the research found in general, with its limitations: Sample size was not statistically predetermined, and blinding of investigators to group allocation was not performed. Blood samples also contained most of the expanded thyroid clonotypes (frequency above 0.001), which suggests that blood repertoires may reflect thyroid immune responses. In validation, the model predicted progression to ophthalmopathy with about 71% sensitivity and less than 80% specificity, a median of around six months before onset. In cross-validation, a model built on a 13 V-J signature told ophthalmopathy apart from stable hyperthyroidism with approximately 90% sensitivity and approximately 84% specificity, and in testing the same model reached 80%/75%.

The TCR beta CDR3 regions were amplified from RNA transcripts. A first-round RT-PCR of the TCR CDR3 used the HTBI primer set with the Qiagen OneStep RT-PCR kit. The libraries were constructed in a second round of multiplex PCR and then size-selected and purified. Paired-end sequencing of the libraries was performed with 100 bp reads on an Illumina HiSeq2000. In the original analysis: Raw data were processed with SOAPnuke, discarding reads with adapters, uncalled bases, mean Phred below 15, or no exact constant-primer or identifier match. COPE v1.2.5 was used to merge high-quality paired reads, and clonotypes were defined as unique nucleotide sequences. MiTCR v1.1 was used to align clonotypes to the IMGT TRBV, TRBD and TRBJ reference segments. Analysis was restricted to V-J combinations with a frequency above 0.0001, which covered roughly 99% of repertoires. A TCS score was defined as the ratio between F50 (clonal expansion) and ExV (chaos), using BLOSUM62-based TCRdist between CDR3 peptides within each V-J. Welch's t-statistics and random forest reduced approximately 520 V-J features to about 12, which were used in a naive Bayes classifier (R e1071). The public reads were reprocessed in TCRdb via fastp at Q25 and MiXCR, keeping in-frame beta chains. One record per CDR3 amino acid sequence lists the most common genes and DNA. TCRdb, rather than the study authors, made the V and J calls. The sample includes about 160,000 distinct CDR3 sequences, with roughly 9.4% observed a single time. The leading ten clones occupy approximately 20% of the sample.

The chain links TRBV3-1 with TRBJ2-3, with 7 middle bases fitting TRBD2. This TCR came from a woman younger than 30 with Graves' hyperthyroidism that later progressed to Graves' ophthalmopathy. The sequencing sample was made of blood. The CDR3 reads as follows: CASSQPEAGVGTDTQYF. The nucleotides read TGTGCCAGCAGCCAACCCGAGGCGGGAGTTGGAACAGATACGCAGTATTTT.